Only a few counts were recorded for the clone carrying this T cell receptor (beta chain). The target antigen is unknown. This sample was taken from a study of T cells in Graves' hyperthyroidism and ophthalmopathy. Study conclusions and caveats: Most thyroid clonotypes expanded above 0.001 appeared in blood too.

Per the germline V gene, CDR1 is MNHNS and CDR2 is SASEGT. CDR3 length equals 17 residues. Trimming stripped 10 bases from V and 0 bases from J, with 22 bases between. Absent ophthalmopathy progression within 18 months defined stable Graves' hyperthyroidism. The diagnoses drew upon clinical symptoms, serum thyroxine and TRAb, thyroid ultrasound and orbital computed tomography. RNA transcripts gave rise to amplified TCR beta CDR3 regions. When the TCR CDR3 underwent first-round RT-PCR, the HTBI primer set was used. From the multiplex PCR reads, TCRdb called clonotypes with MiXCR, one entry per CDR3 protein. There are roughly 380,000 distinct CDR3 sequences in the sample; about 13% occur only once, and 5.3% lies in the top ten.

The sequence derives from a woman aged 18-29 years with Graves' hyperthyroidism. The chain carries TRBV6-1 and TRBJ1-5; D is perhaps TRBD1 (6 bases). The sequencing sample was made of blood. The CDR3 DNA sequence: TGTGCCATCCCACCCCCCCGGACAGAAGATAGCAATCAGCCCCAGCATTTT. This translates into CAIPPPRTEDSNQPQHF.